This is a list of T cell receptor beta chains from one sample in a study of cytomegalovirus exposure and HLA in healthy donors. The repertoire was sequenced with immunoSEQ multiplex PCR; TCRdb's copy has only in-frame clones and lacks some. This table has under 200,000 clones, about 70% appearing once. Sequencing was performed on PBMCs. Receptors were obtained from a woman aged 18 to 35 in good health and CMV-seropositive. Each CDR3 is given with its conserved first and last residue. The order of the fields is J gene, clone size, D gene, CDR3 length, V gene, CDR3 protein, CDR3 DNA. D genes are given only for firm matches. Part of the rows lack a size; the others show once, few, many or a class for expanded clones.

TRBJ2-7	-	TRBD1	15	TRBV7-8	CASSPGTVSSYEQYF	TGTGCCAGCAGCCCCGGGACAGTCAGCTCCTACGAGCAGTACTTC
TRBJ2-7	-	TRBD2	15	TRBV2	CASSNLAGEAYEQYF	TGTGCCAGCAGTAACTTAGCGGGAGAGGCCTACGAGCAGTACTTC
TRBJ1-1	-	-	14	TRBV5-1	CASSPGHPNTEAFF	TGCGCCAGCAGTCCGGGACACCCGAACACTGAAGCTTTCTTT
TRBJ1-2	-	-	15	TRBV4-1	CASSQVLGRIEGYTF	TGCGCCAGCAGCCAAGTCCTAGGCCGTATTGAGGGCTACACCTTC
TRBJ1-3	-	-	14	TRBV9	CASSVDGERNTIYF	TGTGCCAGCAGCGTAGACGGTGAGAGAAACACCATATATTTT
TRBJ1-1	-	-	13	TRBV6-5	CASSPDSGTEAFF	TGTGCCAGCAGCCCGGACAGTGGGACTGAAGCTTTCTTT
TRBJ2-2	-	-	14	TRBV15	CATSRFEDTGELFF	TGTGCCACCAGTAGGTTCGAGGACACCGGGGAGCTGTTTTTT
TRBJ2-2	-	-	16	TRBV7-9	CASSLSVVYGTGELFF	TGTGCCAGCAGCTTAAGTGTAGTATATGGCACCGGGGAGCTGTTTTTT
TRBJ2-7	-	-	13	TRBV7-2	CASSFERDYEQYF	TGTGCCAGCAGCTTTGAACGGGACTACGAGCAGTACTTC
TRBJ2-6	-	-	15	TRBV18	CASSPREAGANVLTF	TGTGCCAGCTCACCCAGGGAGGCTGGGGCCAACGTCCTGACTTTC
TRBJ2-7	-	-	15	TRBV7-9	CASSSTGLASDEQYF	TGTGCCAGCAGCTCAACGGGGTTGGCGTCCGACGAGCAGTACTTC
TRBJ1-5	few	-	14	TRBV30	CAWSIGVFSQPQHF	TGTGCCTGGAGTATAGGGGTATTTAGTCAGCCCCAGCATTTT
TRBJ1-2	-	-	14	TRBV7-9	CASSLGGLNYGYTF	TGTGCCAGCAGCTTAGGCGGGTTAAACTATGGCTACACCTTC
TRBJ2-1	-	TRBD2	15	TRBV11-2	CASSDIAGGPNEQFF	TGTGCCAGCAGCGACATAGCGGGGGGGCCAAATGAGCAGTTCTTC
TRBJ1-4	-	-	14	TRBV5-1	CASSLTGQNEKLFF	TGCGCCAGCAGCTTGACAGGGCAAAATGAAAAACTGTTTTTT
TRBJ1-2	-	-	14	TRBV28	CASSFGRDNYGYTF	TGTGCCAGCAGTTTTGGGCGGGACAACTATGGCTACACCTTC
TRBJ2-7	-	-	11	TRBV30	CAWSRAYEQYF	TGTGCCTGGAGTCGAGCCTACGAGCAGTACTTC
TRBJ1-6	-	-	17	TRBV14	CASSQDTGLSYNSPLHF	TGTGCCAGCAGCCAGGACACGGGACTCTCCTATAATTCACCCCTCCACTTT
TRBJ1-5	-	-	16	TRBV28	CASSMAGRENNQPQHF	TGTGCCAGCAGTATGGCGGGGCGGGAAAACAATCAGCCCCAGCATTTT
TRBJ2-1	-	TRBD2	14	TRBV6-5	CASKGLAGFTGQFF	TGTGCCAGCAAGGGACTAGCGGGATTTACGGGGCAGTTCTTC
TRBJ1-5	-	-	15	TRBV19	CASSIFYRGNQPQHF	TGTGCCAGTAGTATTTTTTATCGGGGGAATCAGCCCCAGCATTTT
TRBJ2-7	few	-	16	TRBV5-1	CASSLVTGRRSYEQYF	TGCGCCAGCAGCTTGGTGACAGGCCGTCGGTCCTACGAGCAGTACTTC
TRBJ2-7	-	TRBD2	14	TRBV4-2	CASSQVSGNYEQYF	TGTGCCAGCAGCCAAGTGAGCGGGAATTACGAGCAGTACTTC
TRBJ1-1	-	-	14	TRBV19	CASSIPDLNTEAFF	TGTGCCAGTAGTATTCCAGATTTGAACACTGAAGCTTTCTTT
TRBJ2-7	-	-	14	TRBV7-9	CASSPGTTAYEQYF	TGTGCCAGCAGCCCCGGGACAACAGCCTACGAGCAGTACTTC
TRBJ2-7	-	-	11	TRBV20-1	CSASYTYEQYF	TGCAGTGCTAGTTATACCTACGAGCAGTACTTC
TRBJ1-4	-	-	13	TRBV27	CASSLEPGGKLFF	TGTGCCAGCAGTTTAGAGCCGGGAGGAAAACTGTTTTTT
TRBJ1-2	-	-	15	TRBV2	CASSEGFGRNYGYTF	TGTGCCAGCAGTGAAGGGTTTGGCAGGAACTATGGCTACACCTTC
TRBJ2-3	-	-	15	TRBV5-1	CASSFSTSRRDTQYF	TGCGCCAGCAGCTTCTCGACATCGCGGAGGGATACGCAGTATTTT
TRBJ2-7	-	-	15	TRBV30	CAWSVGTPSSYEQYF	TGTGCCTGGAGTGTAGGGACTCCTAGCTCCTACGAGCAGTACTTC
TRBJ1-2	once	TRBD1	17	TRBV29-1	CSVAEGAGDYENYGYTF	TGCAGCGTTGCAGAGGGGGCAGGGGACTATGAAAACTATGGCTACACCTTC
TRBJ2-7	-	TRBD1	13	TRBV19	CASRRTGVYEQYF	TGTGCCAGTAGGAGAACAGGGGTCTACGAGCAGTACTTC
TRBJ1-5	-	-	13	TRBV14	CASSQGRRGPQHF	TGTGCCAGCAGCCAAGGGAGGAGGGGGCCCCAGCATTTT
TRBJ2-2	-	TRBD1	14	TRBV27	CASSLQGFTGELFF	TGTGCCAGCAGCCTACAGGGGTTTACCGGGGAGCTGTTTTTT
TRBJ1-2	-	-	12	TRBV29-1	CSVGGDGASDTF	TGCAGCGTTGGGGGGGACGGAGCTTCTGACACCTTC
TRBJ1-5	-	TRBD1	16	TRBV5-6	CASSLWDGQGDQPQHF	TGTGCCAGCAGCTTGTGGGACGGACAGGGAGACCAGCCCCAGCATTTT
TRBJ2-5	-	-	13	TRBV29-1	CSVPGHVIETQYF	TGCAGCGTGCCGGGACATGTCATAGAGACCCAGTACTTC
TRBJ2-1	-	-	13	TRBV2	CASSEGRKNEQFF	TGTGCCAGCAGTGAAGGGAGAAAAAATGAGCAGTTCTTC
TRBJ1-5	-	-	13	TRBV2	CASRFIGNQPQHF	TGTGCCAGCCGTTTTATCGGCAATCAGCCCCAGCATTTT
TRBJ2-3	-	TRBD2	14	TRBV19	CASSTGTSGRLEYF	TGTGCCAGTAGTACAGGGACTAGCGGGAGGTTAGAGTATTTT
TRBJ2-1	few	TRBD2	18	TRBV9	CASSVVSLAGGPSNEQFF	TGTGCCAGCAGCGTAGTATCACTAGCGGGAGGGCCGTCCAATGAGCAGTTCTTC
TRBJ1-5	-	-	23	TRBV19	CASTGPGRAQSAIVTYRNQPQHF	TGTGCCAGTACTGGTCCGGGCAGGGCCCAATCGGCCATAGTGACCTATCGCAATCAGCCCCAGCATTTT
TRBJ2-3	few	-	12	TRBV11-2	CASSFSPGAQYF	TGTGCCAGCAGCTTCTCCCCGGGGGCGCAGTATTTT
TRBJ2-7	few	TRBD1	14	TRBV28	CASSLRQGRYEQYF	TGTGCCAGCAGTCTCCGACAGGGTCGGTACGAGCAGTACTTC
TRBJ2-7	-	TRBD1	13	TRBV7-6	CASSLGDRVEQYF	TGTGCCAGCAGCTTAGGGGACAGGGTCGAGCAGTACTTC
TRBJ2-7	-	TRBD1	16	TRBV4-2	CASSQSPGQGTYEQYF	TGTGCCAGCAGCCAGTCCCCGGGACAGGGGACCTACGAGCAGTACTTC
TRBJ2-5	-	TRBD2	15	TRBV9	CASSSKAGFLETQYF	TGTGCCAGCAGCTCCAAAGCGGGGTTTCTGGAGACCCAGTACTTC
TRBJ2-1	-	TRBD2	16	TRBV7-9	CASSQTSGKTYNEQFF	TGTGCCAGCAGTCAGACTAGCGGGAAAACCTACAATGAGCAGTTCTTC
TRBJ1-2	-	-	12	TRBV13	CASSLGRKGYTF	TGTGCCAGCAGCTTAGGCAGAAAAGGCTACACCTTC
TRBJ1-1	once	-	13	TRBV15	CATSSRVDTEAFF	TGTGCCACCAGCTCCCGGGTAGACACTGAAGCTTTCTTT
TRBJ2-3	few	-	16	TRBV9	CASSDPLHGSTDTQYF	TGTGCCAGCAGCGACCCTCTTCACGGTAGCACAGATACGCAGTATTTT
TRBJ1-2	-	-	14	TRBV15	CATSRDRGNYGHTF	TGTGCCACCAGCAGAGATCGGGGGAACTATGGCCACACCTTC